A selection of T cell receptor beta chains follows, all from one sample in a study of blood T cell repertoires in COVID-19. Produced via immunoSEQ multiplex PCR; TCRdb's table is partial and in-frame only. The sample lists 350,000 to 450,000 clones; about 89% were seen once. The sample taken for sequencing was peripheral blood. The receptors derive from a woman aged 35 to 49 with COVID-19, enrolled during active disease. Both conserved end residues are part of each CDR3. The D gene is left open where the match is weak. Part of the rows lack a size; the others show once, few, many or a class for expanded clones.

>TRBV7-8|once|TRBJ2-5|.
CASSLVRPRETQYF
TGTGCCAGCAGCTTAGTGAGACCTAGGGAGACCCAGTACTTC
>TRBV7-2|once|TRBJ1-5|.
CASSSYRDQPQHF
TGTGCCAGCAGCTCCTACAGGGACCAGCCCCAGCATTTT
>TRBV5-4|once|TRBJ2-1|.
CASSYRAGNEQFF
TGTGCCAGCAGCTATCGGGCGGGCAATGAGCAGTTCTTC
>TRBV7-9|.|TRBJ2-5|TRBD1
CASSSPGQGFLETQYF
TGTGCCAGCAGCTCTCCGGGACAGGGGTTTTTGGAGACCCAGTACTTC
>TRBV6-6|.|TRBJ1-2|.
CASSYDTANYGYTF
TGTGCCAGCAGTTACGACACAGCTAACTATGGCTACACCTTC
>TRBV30|.|TRBJ1-2|TRBD1
CAWSVGTGRNYGYTF
TGTGCCTGGAGTGTAGGGACAGGGCGAAACTATGGCTACACCTTC
>TRBV30|.|TRBJ1-2|TRBD1
CAWSSRGTGGSYGYTF
TGTGCCTGGAGTAGTAGGGGGACAGGGGGCTCCTATGGCTACACCTTC
>TRBV28|.|TRBJ2-1|TRBD2
CASSLLSSGGYNEQFF
TGTGCCAGCAGTTTACTATCTAGCGGGGGTTACAATGAGCAGTTCTTC
>TRBV4-1|.|TRBJ1-4|TRBD1
CASSARDRGISTNEKLFF
TGCGCCAGCAGCGCCCGGGACAGGGGGATTTCAACTAATGAAAAACTGTTTTTT
>TRBV5-1|.|TRBJ2-7|TRBD1
CASRVQGASSYEQYF
TGCGCCAGCAGGGTACAGGGGGCGAGCTCCTACGAGCAGTACTTC
>TRBV4-1|.|TRBJ1-1|TRBD1
CASSTGQSTPTEAFF
TGCGCCAGCAGCACGGGACAGTCGACGCCCACTGAAGCTTTCTTT
>TRBV9|.|TRBJ2-3|TRBD2
CASGLTSRANTDTQYF
TGTGCCAGCGGATTGACTAGCCGCGCTAACACAGATACGCAGTATTTT
>TRBV5-1|once|TRBJ1-4|.
CASSLAARGAHNEKLFF
TGCGCCAGCAGCTTGGCAGCTCGGGGGGCGCATAATGAAAAACTGTTTTTT
>TRBV10-3|.|TRBJ1-2|TRBD1
CASNRGREYGYTF
TGTGCCAGCAACAGGGGGCGAGAGTATGGCTACACCTTC
>TRBV5-8|.|TRBJ1-2|TRBD1
CASSWSDRANYGYTF
TGTGCCAGCAGCTGGTCGGACAGGGCTAACTATGGCTACACCTTC
>TRBV7-9|.|TRBJ1-1|TRBD1
CASSLQGALNTEAFF
TGTGCCAGCAGCTTACAGGGGGCCTTGAACACTGAAGCTTTCTTT
>TRBV6-5|.|TRBJ2-7|.
CASRGGTASYEQYF
TGTGCCAGCAGGGGCGGGACAGCATCCTACGAGCAGTACTTC
>TRBV5-8|.|TRBJ2-7|TRBD1
CASRLVTGPEQYF
TGTGCCAGCAGATTAGTGACAGGGCCCGAGCAGTACTTC
>TRBV6-5|.|TRBJ2-1|TRBD2
CASSYTGGPSYNEQFF
TGTGCCAGCAGTTACACGGGAGGGCCCTCCTACAATGAGCAGTTCTTC
>TRBV27|.|TRBJ1-2|TRBD1
CASSPRTTGPYGYTF
TGTGCCAGCAGTCCTCGGACGACAGGGCCCTATGGCTACACCTTC
>TRBV6-2/TRBV6-3|.|TRBJ2-7|TRBD1
CASSRTGFVYEQYF
TGTGCCAGCAGTCGGACAGGGTTCGTCTACGAGCAGTACTTC
>TRBV7-8|.|TRBJ2-1|TRBD2
CASRPASGSSYNEQFF
TGTGCCAGCAGACCTGCTAGCGGCAGCTCCTACAATGAGCAGTTCTTC
>TRBV7-2|.|TRBJ1-2|TRBD1
CASSYTGTGHYGYTF
TGTGCCAGCAGCTACACCGGGACAGGGCACTATGGCTACACCTTC
>TRBV21-1|.|TRBJ1-1|.
CASSKEDKEAEAFF
TGTGCCAGCAGCAAAGAGGATAAGGAGGCTGAAGCTTTCTTT
>TRBV4-3|.|TRBJ1-2|.
CASSQGSGGYTF
TGCGCCAGCAGCCAAGGTAGCGGTGGCTACACCTTC
>TRBV5-6|.|TRBJ2-1|TRBD1
CASRTDRVSYNEQFF
TGTGCCAGCAGGACGGACAGGGTTTCCTACAATGAGCAGTTCTTC
>TRBV6-5|.|TRBJ2-5|.
CASRSWGQETQYF
TGTGCCAGCAGATCTTGGGGGCAGGAGACCCAGTACTTC
>TRBV5-1|.|TRBJ2-3|.
CASSTQSYTDTQYF
TGCGCCAGCAGTACACAGTCTTACACAGATACGCAGTATTTT
>TRBV19|.|TRBJ1-1|TRBD1
CASSTRTGWRVNTEAFF
TGTGCCAGTAGTACGAGGACAGGGTGGAGAGTTAACACTGAAGCTTTCTTT
>TRBV28|.|TRBJ1-2|.
CASNYRGVRYGYTF
TGTGCCAGCAACTACCGCGGGGTTCGGTATGGCTACACCTTC
>TRBV4-3|.|TRBJ2-1|TRBD2
CASSQEGTSNNEQFF
TGCGCCAGCAGCCAAGAAGGGACTAGCAACAATGAGCAGTTCTTC
>TRBV27|.|TRBJ1-2|.
CASSLFTGHGTNYGYTF
TGTGCCAGCAGTCTCTTCACGGGACACGGAACTAACTATGGCTACACCTTC
>TRBV9|.|TRBJ2-5|TRBD2
CASSVGGRAEETQYF
TGTGCCAGCAGCGTGGGCGGGAGGGCCGAAGAGACCCAGTACTTC
>TRBV28|.|TRBJ2-7|TRBD1
CASRSGTGGEQYF
TGTGCCAGCAGGTCCGGGACAGGGGGCGAGCAGTACTTC
>TRBV6-2/TRBV6-3|.|TRBJ2-7|.
CASSYSLAPASYEQYF
TGTGCCAGCAGTTACTCACTAGCACCTGCCTCCTACGAGCAGTACTTC
>TRBV7-9|.|TRBJ1-4|TRBD1
CASSRTGRNEKLFF
TGTGCCAGCAGCCGGACAGGACGTAATGAAAAACTGTTTTTT
>TRBV29-1|.|TRBJ2-2|TRBD1
CSGQGANTGELFF
TGCAGCGGACAGGGGGCAAACACCGGGGAGCTGTTTTTT
>TRBV19|.|TRBJ1-6|.
CASSIDMGPDSPLHF
TGTGCCAGTAGTATAGATATGGGGCCCGATTCACCCCTCCACTTT
>TRBV11-1|.|TRBJ2-7|.
CASSLGRVLGDEQYF
TGTGCCAGCAGCTTAGGCAGGGTCCTTGGTGACGAGCAGTACTTC
>TRBV7-6|.|TRBJ2-1|TRBD2
CASSLSGGAVSEQFF
TGTGCCAGCAGCTTATCCGGGGGGGCCGTTAGTGAGCAGTTCTTC
>TRBV5-1|.|TRBJ1-1|.
CASSLAVMNTEAFF
TGCGCCAGCAGCCTGGCCGTTATGAACACTGAAGCTTTCTTT
>TRBV28|.|TRBJ2-7|TRBD2
CASSLGAGHYEQYF
TGTGCCAGCAGTTTAGGAGCGGGGCACTACGAGCAGTACTTC